This T cell receptor (beta chain) appears in the sequencing data of a study of blood T cell repertoires in COVID-19. The data were produced by immunoSEQ multiplex PCR, yet TCRdb's version contains in-frame clones alone and is incomplete. The sample shows 400,000 or so clones, approximately 91% of them seen only once. Trimming stripped 4 bases from V and 1 base from J, with 10 bases between. This CDR3 has 14 amino acids. Per the germline V gene, CDR1 is LGHNA and CDR2 is YSLEER. This receptor was obtained from a woman between 40 and 55 years old with COVID-19, enrolled during active disease. The chain carries TRBV4-3 and TRBJ1-1; D may be TRBD1 (5 bases). The sample consisted of peripheral blood. The CDR3 nucleotides read TGCGCCAGCAGCCGACAGAGAACGAACACTGAAGCTTTCTTT. Its translation: CASSRQRTNTEAFF.